The clone carrying this T cell receptor beta chain occurred many times. This sample is part of a study of T cells in Graves' hyperthyroidism and ophthalmopathy. Germline CDR1 and CDR2: KGHSH and LQKENI. The CDR3 is 14 residues long. V shed 6 bases and J shed 6 bases, with 16 bases lying between them. Amplified TCR beta CDR3 regions derived from RNA transcripts. First-round RT-PCR with HTBI primers amplified the TCR CDR3 region. A single record per CDR3 protein comes from TCRdb applying MiXCR to the multiplex PCR reads. The sample contains approximately 600,000 distinct CDR3 sequences, 15% to 20% of which appear only once.

This TCR derives from a woman aged 25-40 years with Graves' hyperthyroidism. This chain links TRBV18 with TRBJ2-3, with D possibly TRBD1 on 6 matching bases. The source material was blood. The DNA of the CDR3 is TGTGCCAGCTCGGCGGACAGCACAGGGGATACGCAGTATTTT. Its protein is CASSADSTGDTQYF.